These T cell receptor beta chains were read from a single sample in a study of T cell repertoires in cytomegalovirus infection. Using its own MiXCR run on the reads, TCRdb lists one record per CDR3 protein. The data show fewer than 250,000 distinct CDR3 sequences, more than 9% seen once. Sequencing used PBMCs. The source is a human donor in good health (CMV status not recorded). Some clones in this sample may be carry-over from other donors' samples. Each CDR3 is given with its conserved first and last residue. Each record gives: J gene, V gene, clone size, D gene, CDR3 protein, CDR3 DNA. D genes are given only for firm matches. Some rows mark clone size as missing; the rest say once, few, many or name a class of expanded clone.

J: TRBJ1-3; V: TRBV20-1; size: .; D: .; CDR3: CSASPTSGNTIYF; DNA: TGCAGTGCTAGTCCGACATCTGGAAACACCATATATTTT
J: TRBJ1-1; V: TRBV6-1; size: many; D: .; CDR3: CASRGTVDTEAFF; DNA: TGTGCCAGCCGGGGGACGGTTGACACTGAAGCTTTCTTT
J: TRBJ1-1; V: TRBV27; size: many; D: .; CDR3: CASSPPGHQNTEAFF; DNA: TGTGCCAGCAGTCCCCCGGGACACCAGAACACTGAAGCTTTCTTT
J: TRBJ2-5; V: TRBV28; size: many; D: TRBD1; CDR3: CASTPRLGQGRGETQYF; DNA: TGTGCCAGCACCCCCCGATTGGGACAGGGGAGAGGAGAGACCCAGTACTTC
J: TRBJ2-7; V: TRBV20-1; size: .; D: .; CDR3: CSANLAGRYEQYF; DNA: TGCAGTGCTAACCTCGCGGGCCGCTACGAGCAGTACTTC
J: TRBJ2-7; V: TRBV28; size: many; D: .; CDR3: CASSITGTTFSYEQYF; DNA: TGTGCCAGCAGTATTACAGGGACTACCTTCTCCTACGAGCAGTACTTC
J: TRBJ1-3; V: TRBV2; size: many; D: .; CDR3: CASQGSGNTIYF; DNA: TGTGCCAGCCAGGGTTCCGGAAACACCATATATTTT
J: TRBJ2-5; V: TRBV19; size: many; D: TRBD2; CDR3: CASSIVHRGGVYQETQYF; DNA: TGTGCCAGTAGTATAGTCCATCGGGGGGGCGTGTACCAAGAGACCCAGTACTTC
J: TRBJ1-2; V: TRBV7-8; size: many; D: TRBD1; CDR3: CASSPRGQGARGYTF; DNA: TGTGCCAGCAGCCCCCGGGGACAGGGGGCACGAGGCTACACCTTC
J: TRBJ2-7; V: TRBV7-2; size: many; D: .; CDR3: CASSLIPLSEQYF; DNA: TGTGCCAGCAGCTTAATCCCCCTCTCCGAGCAGTACTTC
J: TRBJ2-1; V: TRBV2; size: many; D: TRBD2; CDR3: CASSELAGEGGEQFF; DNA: TGTGCCAGCAGTGAACTAGCGGGAGAGGGGGGTGAGCAGTTCTTC
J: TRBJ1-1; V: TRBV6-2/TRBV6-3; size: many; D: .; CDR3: CASRRAGRVNTEAFF; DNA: TGTGCCAGCAGACGGGCCGGGAGGGTGAACACTGAAGCTTTCTTT
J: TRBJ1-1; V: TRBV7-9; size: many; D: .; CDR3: CASSPEAGSTEAFF; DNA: TGTGCCAGCAGCCCGGAGGCGGGGAGCACTGAAGCTTTCTTT
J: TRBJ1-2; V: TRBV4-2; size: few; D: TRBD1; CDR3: CASSQEADRDGYTF; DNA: TGTGCCAGCAGCCAAGAGGCGGACAGGGATGGCTACACCTTC
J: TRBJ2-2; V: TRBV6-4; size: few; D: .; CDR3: CASSPLVGNTGELFF; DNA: TGTGCCAGCAGTCCCCTTGTGGGGAACACCGGGGAGCTGTTTTTT
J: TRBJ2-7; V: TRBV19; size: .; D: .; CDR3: CASSIPGQSYEQYF; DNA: TGTGCCAGTAGTATTCCCGGACAGTCCTACGAGCAGTACTTC
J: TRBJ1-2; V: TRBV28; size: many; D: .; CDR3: CASRLDSDYGYTF; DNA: TGTGCCAGCAGACTCGACAGTGACTATGGCTACACCTTC
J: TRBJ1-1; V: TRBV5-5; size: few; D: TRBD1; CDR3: CASSPGQESLQTLVHTEAFF; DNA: TGTGCCAGCAGCCCTGGACAGGAATCTCTCCAGACCCTCGTTCACACTGAAGCTTTCTTT
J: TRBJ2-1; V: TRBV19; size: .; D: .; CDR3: CASTRVGYNNEQFF; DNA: TGTGCCAGTACCAGGGTGGGATATAACAATGAGCAGTTCTTC
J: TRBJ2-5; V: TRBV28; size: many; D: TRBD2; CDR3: CASSLLGTSGRETQYF; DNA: TGTGCCAGCAGTTTATTAGGGACTAGCGGGCGCGAGACCCAGTACTTC
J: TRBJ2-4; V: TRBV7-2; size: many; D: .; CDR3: CASSFPEGQKNIQYF; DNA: TGTGCCAGCTCATTTCCGGAGGGACAGAAAAACATTCAGTACTTC
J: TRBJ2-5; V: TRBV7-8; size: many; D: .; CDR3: CASSLGYTQYF; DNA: TGTGCCAGCAGCTTAGGGTATACCCAGTACTTC
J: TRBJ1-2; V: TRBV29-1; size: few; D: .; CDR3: CSVGHGPNYGYTF; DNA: TGCAGCGTTGGACACGGACCCAACTATGGCTACACCTTC
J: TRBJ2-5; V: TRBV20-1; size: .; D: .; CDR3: CSAYPGGETQYF; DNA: TGCAGTGCTTACCCAGGAGGGGAGACCCAGTACTTC
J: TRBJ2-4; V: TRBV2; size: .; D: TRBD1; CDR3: CASGTGEVGSKNIQYF; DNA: TGTGCCAGTGGGACAGGGGAGGTTGGGTCCAAAAACATTCAGTACTTC
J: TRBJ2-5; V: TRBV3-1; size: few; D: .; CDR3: CASSQAGVETQYF; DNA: TGTGCCAGCAGCCAAGCCGGGGTAGAGACCCAGTACTTC
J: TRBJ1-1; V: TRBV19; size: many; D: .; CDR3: CASSKVVAGNTEAFF; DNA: TGTGCCAGTAGTAAAGTGGTGGCGGGGAACACTGAAGCTTTCTTT
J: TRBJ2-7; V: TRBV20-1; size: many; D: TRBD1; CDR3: CSAIRQGWGEQYF; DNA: TGCAGTGCTATCAGACAGGGATGGGGCGAGCAGTACTTC
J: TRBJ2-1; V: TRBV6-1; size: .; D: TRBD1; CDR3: CDSSETGTGYNEQFF; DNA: TGTGACAGCAGTGAAACCGGGACAGGGTACAATGAGCAGTTCTTC
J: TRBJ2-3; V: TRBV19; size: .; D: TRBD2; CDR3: CARSSGGRTDTQYF; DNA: TGTGCCAGAAGTAGCGGGGGGCGCACAGATACGCAGTATTTT
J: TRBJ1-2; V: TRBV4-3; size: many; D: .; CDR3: CASSQDRSGDGYTF; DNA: TGCGCCAGCAGCCAAGATAGGTCGGGGGATGGCTACACCTTC
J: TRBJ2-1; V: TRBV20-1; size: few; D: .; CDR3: CSVRGGGYNEQFF; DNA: TGCAGTGTCAGGGGGGGGGGCTACAATGAGCAGTTCTTC
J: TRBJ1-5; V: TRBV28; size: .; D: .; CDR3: CASSTPGLGEGQPQHF; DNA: TGTGCCAGCAGTACACCGGGACTGGGTGAAGGGCAGCCCCAGCATTTT